The clone carrying this T cell receptor beta chain was seen only once. Its antigen is unknown. One end of the junction does not line up with germline, which may come from a read error. These data are taken from a study of blood T cells in healthy people across ages. Study-level points and caveats: Versus aged donors, long-lived donors had higher diversity and more naive CD4+ cells.

The second PCR ran roughly 7 to 12 cycles with a sample-barcoded 5' primer and J-beta primers. Paired-end reads containing CDR3 totaled no fewer than 2.5 million for each sample. TCRdb itself ran the 5' RACE reads through MiXCR, one entry per CDR3 protein. This sample has some 1,000,000 distinct CDR3 sequences, with about 23% found just once. This sample was shared with a second study, whose subject was T cells of mothers and their children. In that study: Reverse transcription into cDNA received all extracted RNA, at roughly 1.6 ug per 15 ul.

Sequenced input: blood. This TCR was recovered from a girl aged 2 to 9 in good health.

The CDR3, as DNA: TGTGCCAGCAGCGGCCATCGAGCGGGGCGGATAGGGCTGTTCTTT. Translation gives CASSGHRAGRIGLFF. The chain links TRBV7-2 to TRBJ2-2, with 7 bases identical to TRBD2. The CDR3 is 15 residues long. Per the germline V gene, CDR1 is SGHTA and CDR2 is FQGNSA.